The text below deals with one T cell receptor (beta chain). The CDR3 is made up of 19 amino acids. Germline V gene data show CDR1 as LNHDA and CDR2 as SQIVND (reference sequence). V dropped 5 bases and J dropped 0 bases, with 22 bases sitting between them. These data belong to a study of control samples from healthy donors and cancer patients. Method: immunoSEQ multiplex PCR; TCRdb's copy keeps in-frame clones and lacks some. The sample has 100,000 to 150,000 clones, approximately 84% seen once. This sequence joins TRBV19 and TRBJ1-4; maybe TRBD1 (5 bases). This clonotype was sampled from a man in his late teens or twenties in good health. The sequencing sample was made of blood. The CDR3 reads CASSEPTGSLRSTNEKLFF. CDR3 bases: TGTGCCAGTAGTGAACCTACAGGATCCCTCCGGTCAACTAATGAAAAACTGTTTTTT. Combining the CDR3 with reference TRBV19 and TRBJ1-4 gives the whole variable domain DGGITQSPKYLFRKEGQNVTLSCEQNLNHDAMYWYRQDPGQGLRLIYYSQIVNDFQKGDIAEGYSVSREKKESFPLTVTSAQKNPTAFYLCASSEPTGSLRSTNEKLFFGSGTQLSVL.